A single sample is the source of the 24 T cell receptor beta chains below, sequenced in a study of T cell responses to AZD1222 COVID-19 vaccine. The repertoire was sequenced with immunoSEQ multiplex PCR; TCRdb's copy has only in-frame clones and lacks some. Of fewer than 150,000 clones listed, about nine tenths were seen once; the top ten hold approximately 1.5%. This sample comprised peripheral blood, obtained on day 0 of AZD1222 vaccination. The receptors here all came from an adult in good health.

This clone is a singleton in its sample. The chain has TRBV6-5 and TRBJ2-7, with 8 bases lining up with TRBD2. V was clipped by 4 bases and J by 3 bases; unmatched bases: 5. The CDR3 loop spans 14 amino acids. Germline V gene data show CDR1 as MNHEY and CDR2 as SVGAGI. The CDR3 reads CASSSSGGLYEQYF. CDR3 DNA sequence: TGTGCCAGCAGTTCGAGCGGGGGCCTCTACGAGCAGTACTTC.

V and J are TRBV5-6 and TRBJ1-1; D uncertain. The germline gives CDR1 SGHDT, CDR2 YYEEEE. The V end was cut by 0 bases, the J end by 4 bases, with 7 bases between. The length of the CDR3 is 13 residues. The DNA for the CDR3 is TGTGCCAGCAGCTTGGGAGGATTCACTGAAGCTTTCTTT. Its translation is CASSLGGFTEAFF.

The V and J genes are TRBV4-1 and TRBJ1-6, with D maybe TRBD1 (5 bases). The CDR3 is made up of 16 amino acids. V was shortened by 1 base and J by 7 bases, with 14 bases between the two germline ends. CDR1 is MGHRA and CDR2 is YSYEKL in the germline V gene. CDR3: CASSQVGQGQNSPLHF. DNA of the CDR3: TGCGCCAGCAGCCAAGTAGGTCAGGGTCAAAATTCACCCCTCCACTTT.

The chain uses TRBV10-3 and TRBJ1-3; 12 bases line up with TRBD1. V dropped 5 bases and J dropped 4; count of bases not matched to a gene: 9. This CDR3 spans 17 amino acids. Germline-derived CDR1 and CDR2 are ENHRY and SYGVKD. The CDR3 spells CAISSGTGGAAGNTIYF. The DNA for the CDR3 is TGTGCCATCAGTTCCGGGACAGGGGGCGCGGCGGGAAACACCATATATTTT.

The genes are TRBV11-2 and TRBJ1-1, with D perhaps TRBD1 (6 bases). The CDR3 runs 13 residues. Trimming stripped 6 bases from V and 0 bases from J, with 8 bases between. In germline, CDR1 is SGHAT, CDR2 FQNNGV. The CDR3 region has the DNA TGTGCCAGCAGACGACAGGTGAACACTGAAGCTTTCTTT. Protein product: CASRRQVNTEAFF. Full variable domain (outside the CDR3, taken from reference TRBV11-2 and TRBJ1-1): EAGVAQSPRYKIIEKRQSVAFWCNPISGHATLYWYQQILGQGPKLLIQFQNNGVVDDSQLPKDRFSAERLKGVDSTLKIQPAKLEDSAVYLCASRRQVNTEAFFGQGTRLTVV.

As DNA, the CDR3 is TGTGCCTGGAGTGTTCGGGTCGGTCAGCCCCAGCATTTT. Translating it yields CAWSVRVGQPQHF. The chain employs TRBV30 and TRBJ1-5; D remains ambiguous. V gave up 0 bases and J gave up 6 bases, with 9 bases separating them. The CDR3 contains 13 residues. The germline V gene encodes CDR1 GTSNPN and CDR2 SVGIG (reference sequence).

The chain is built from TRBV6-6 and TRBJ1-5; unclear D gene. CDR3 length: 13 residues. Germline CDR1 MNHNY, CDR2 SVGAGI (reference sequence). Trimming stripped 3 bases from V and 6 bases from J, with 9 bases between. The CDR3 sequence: CASSYWSGQPQHF. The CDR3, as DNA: TGTGCCAGCAGTTATTGGTCGGGTCAGCCCCAGCATTTT.

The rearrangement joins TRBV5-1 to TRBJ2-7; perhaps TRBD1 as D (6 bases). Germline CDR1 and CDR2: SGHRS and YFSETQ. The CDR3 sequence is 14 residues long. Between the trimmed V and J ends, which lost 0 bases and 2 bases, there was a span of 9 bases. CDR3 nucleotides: TGCGCCAGCAGCTTGGCAGGGGAAGCCTACGAGCAGTACTTC. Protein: CASSLAGEAYEQYF.

DNA of the CDR3: TGTGCCAGCAGCCCAACTAGTCGCGGGGGACCTAGCACAGATACGCAGTATTTT. This translates into CASSPTSRGGPSTDTQYF. The chain recombines TRBV7-2 with TRBJ2-3, with TRBD2 matching 7 bases. Losses at the gene ends were 5 bases for V and 0 bases for J; bases not matched to a gene: 14. This CDR3 contains 18 residues. In germline, CDR1 is SGHTA, CDR2 FQGNSA.

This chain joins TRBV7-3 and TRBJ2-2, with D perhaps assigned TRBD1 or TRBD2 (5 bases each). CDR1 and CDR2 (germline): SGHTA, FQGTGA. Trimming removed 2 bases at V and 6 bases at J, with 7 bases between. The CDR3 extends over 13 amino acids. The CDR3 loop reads CASSLGGSGELFF. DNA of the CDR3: TGTGCCAGCAGCTTAGGGGGTTCCGGGGAGCTGTTTTTT.

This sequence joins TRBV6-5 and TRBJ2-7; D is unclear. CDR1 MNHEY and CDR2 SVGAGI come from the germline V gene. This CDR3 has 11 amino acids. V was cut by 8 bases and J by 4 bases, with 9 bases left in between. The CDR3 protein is CASGPTYEQYF. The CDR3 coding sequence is TGTGCCAGCGGGCCAACGTACGAGCAGTACTTC.

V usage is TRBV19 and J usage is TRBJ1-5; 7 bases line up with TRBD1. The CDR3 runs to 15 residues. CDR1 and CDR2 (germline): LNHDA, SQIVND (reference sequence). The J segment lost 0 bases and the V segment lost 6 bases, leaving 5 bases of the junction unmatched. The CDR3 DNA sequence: TGTGCCAGTAGAACGACAGGGAATAGCAATCAGCCCCAGCATTTT. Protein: CASRTTGNSNQPQHF.

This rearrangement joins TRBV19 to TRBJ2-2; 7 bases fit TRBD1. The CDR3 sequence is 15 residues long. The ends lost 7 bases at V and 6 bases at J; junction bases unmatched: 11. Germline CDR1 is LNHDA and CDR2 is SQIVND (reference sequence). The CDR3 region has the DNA TGTGCCAGTAAAGTCGGACAGGAAGGGTCCGGGGAGCTGTTTTTT. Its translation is CASKVGQEGSGELFF.

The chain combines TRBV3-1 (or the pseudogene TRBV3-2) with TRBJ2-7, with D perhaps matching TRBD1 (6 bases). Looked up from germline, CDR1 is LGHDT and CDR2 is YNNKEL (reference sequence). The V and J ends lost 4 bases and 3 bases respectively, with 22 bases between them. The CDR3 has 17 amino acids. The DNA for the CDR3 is TGTGCCAGCAGCCCAGGGGTCCTCAGGGGATCCTACTACGAGCAGTACTTC. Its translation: CASSPGVLRGSYYEQYF.

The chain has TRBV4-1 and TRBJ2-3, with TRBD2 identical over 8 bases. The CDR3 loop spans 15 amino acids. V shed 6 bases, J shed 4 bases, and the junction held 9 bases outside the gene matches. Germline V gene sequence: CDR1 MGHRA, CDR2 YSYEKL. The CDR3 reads CASSLGLVVSDTQYF. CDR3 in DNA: TGCGCCAGCAGTTTGGGACTAGTAGTTTCAGATACGCAGTATTTT.

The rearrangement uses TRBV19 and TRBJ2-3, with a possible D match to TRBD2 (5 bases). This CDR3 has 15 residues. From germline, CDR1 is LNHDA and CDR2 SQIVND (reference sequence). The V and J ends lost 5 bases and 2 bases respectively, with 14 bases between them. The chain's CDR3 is CASSLGPADTDTQYF. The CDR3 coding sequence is TGTGCCAGTAGTCTCGGTCCAGCGGACACAGATACGCAGTATTTT.

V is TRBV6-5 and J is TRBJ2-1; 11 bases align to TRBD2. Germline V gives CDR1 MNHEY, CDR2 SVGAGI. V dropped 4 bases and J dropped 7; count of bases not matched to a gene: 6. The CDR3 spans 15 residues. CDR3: CASSFSGGAWNEQFF. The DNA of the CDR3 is TGTGCCAGCAGTTTTAGCGGGGGGGCTTGGAATGAGCAGTTCTTC.

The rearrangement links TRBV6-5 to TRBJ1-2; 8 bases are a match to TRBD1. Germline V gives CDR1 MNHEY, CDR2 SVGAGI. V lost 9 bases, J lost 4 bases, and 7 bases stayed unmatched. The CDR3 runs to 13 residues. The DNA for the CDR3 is TGTGCCAGTAATAGACAGGGGCGCTATGGCTACACCTTC. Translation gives CASNRQGRYGYTF.

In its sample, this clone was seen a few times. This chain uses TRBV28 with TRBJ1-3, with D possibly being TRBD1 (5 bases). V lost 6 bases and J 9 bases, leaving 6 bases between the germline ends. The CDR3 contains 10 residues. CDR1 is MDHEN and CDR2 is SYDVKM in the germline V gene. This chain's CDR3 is CASRGGTIYF. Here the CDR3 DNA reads TGTGCCAGCAGGGGGGGCACCATATATTTT.

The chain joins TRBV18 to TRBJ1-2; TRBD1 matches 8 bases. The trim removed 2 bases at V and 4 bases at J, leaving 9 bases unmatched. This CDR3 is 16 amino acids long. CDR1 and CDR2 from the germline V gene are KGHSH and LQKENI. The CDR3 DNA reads TGTGCCAGCTCACCAGGGTCAGGGGGCGCCGGCTATGGCTACACCTTC. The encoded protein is CASSPGSGGAGYGYTF.

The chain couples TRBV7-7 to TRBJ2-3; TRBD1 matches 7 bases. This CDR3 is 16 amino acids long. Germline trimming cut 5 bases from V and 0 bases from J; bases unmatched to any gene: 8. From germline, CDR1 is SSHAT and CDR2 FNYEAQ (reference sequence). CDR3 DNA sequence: TGTGCCAGCAGCCCTGCGCCGGACAGGAGCACAGATACGCAGTATTTT. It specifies CASSPAPDRSTDTQYF.

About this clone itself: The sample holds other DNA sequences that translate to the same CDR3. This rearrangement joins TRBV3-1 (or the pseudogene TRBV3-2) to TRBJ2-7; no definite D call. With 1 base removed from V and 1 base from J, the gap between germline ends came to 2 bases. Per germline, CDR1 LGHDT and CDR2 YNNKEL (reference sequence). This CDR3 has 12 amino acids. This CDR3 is CASSQGSYEQYF. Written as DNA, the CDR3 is TGTGCCAGCAGCCAAGGTTCCTACGAGCAGTACTTC.

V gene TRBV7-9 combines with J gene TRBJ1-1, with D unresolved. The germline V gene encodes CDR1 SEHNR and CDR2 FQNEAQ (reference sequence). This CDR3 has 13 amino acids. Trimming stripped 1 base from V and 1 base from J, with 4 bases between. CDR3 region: CASSLGENTEAFF. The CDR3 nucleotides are TGTGCCAGCAGCTTAGGGGAGAACACTGAAGCTTTCTTT. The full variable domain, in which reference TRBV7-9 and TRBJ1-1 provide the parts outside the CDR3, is DTGVSQNPRHKITKRGQNVTFRCDPISEHNRLYWYRQTLGQGPEFLTYFQNEAQLEKSRLLSDRFSAERPKGSFSTLEIQRTEQGDSAMYLCASSLGENTEAFFGQGTRLTVV.

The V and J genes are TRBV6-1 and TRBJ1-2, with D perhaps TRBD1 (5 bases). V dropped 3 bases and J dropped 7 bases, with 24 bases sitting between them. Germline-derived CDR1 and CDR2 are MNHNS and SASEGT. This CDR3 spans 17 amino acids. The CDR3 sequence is CASSETGMYRFTRGYTF. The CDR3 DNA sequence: TGTGCCAGCAGTGAGACCGGGATGTACAGGTTTACCCGTGGCTACACCTTC.